The 28 T cell receptor beta chains given below trace back to one sample, sequenced in a study of cytomegalovirus exposure and HLA in healthy donors. The primer mix had 60 Vbeta and 13 Jbeta primers. Sequencing used immunoSEQ multiplex PCR; TCRdb keeps in-frame clones, though not all of them. The sample holds some 70,000 clones; 77% are singletons and the top ten take more than 5%. Sequencing input: PBMCs. All receptors derive from a male donor in good health and CMV-seropositive.

The chain joins TRBV2 to TRBJ2-2; TRBD1 matches 7 bases. This CDR3 is built from 14 residues. CDR1 SNHLY and CDR2 FYNNEI come from the germline V gene. V dropped 6 bases and J dropped 5; count of bases not matched to a gene: 6. CDR3 region: CASRGQRVTGELFF. The CDR3 region has the DNA TGTGCCAGCAGGGGACAGAGAGTTACCGGGGAGCTGTTTTTT.

The J gene is TRBJ2-3, the V gene TRBV7-2, with 12 positions matching TRBD2. The germline V gene encodes CDR1 SGHTA and CDR2 FQGNSA. With V trimmed by 2 bases and J by 4 bases, 1 base remained unmatched. The CDR3 covers 15 residues. CDR3 in amino acids: CASSLLAGGPDTQYF. The CDR3 nucleotides are TGTGCCAGCAGCTTACTAGCGGGGGGGCCAGATACGCAGTATTTT. The variable domain in full, with the rest retrieved from reference TRBV7-2 and TRBJ2-3, is GAGVSQSPSNKVTEKGKDVELRCDPISGHTALYWYRQSLGQGLEFLIYFQGNSAPDKSGLPSDRFSAERTGGSVSTLTIQRTQQEDSAVYLCASSLLAGGPDTQYFGPGTRLTVL.

The rearrangement links TRBV4-2 to TRBJ1-1, with TRBD1 as a possible D gene (6 bases). The germline V gene encodes CDR1 LGHNA and CDR2 YNFKEQ. V lost 4 bases and J 0 bases, leaving 24 bases between the germline ends. The CDR3 spans 19 residues. The CDR3 DNA sequence: TGTGCCAGCAGCCGCTTAAAAGAGGGGGGGTATATTATGAACACTGAAGCTTTCTTT. Protein: CASSRLKEGGYIMNTEAFF.

This rearrangement joins TRBV27 to TRBJ1-6; 7 nucleotides agree with TRBD1. V lost 0 bases, J lost 6 bases, and 2 bases stayed unmatched. Per the germline V gene, CDR1 is MNHEY and CDR2 is SMNVEV (reference sequence). CDR3 size: 15 residues. The CDR3 sequence: CASSLSGTANSPLHF. The DNA for the CDR3 is TGTGCCAGCAGTTTATCCGGGACAGCTAATTCACCCCTCCACTTT.

The rearrangement links TRBV6-6 to TRBJ1-5; perhaps TRBD1 as D (6 bases). The CDR3 totals 15 residues. Germline V CDR1 and CDR2: MNHNY, SVGAGI (reference sequence). Trimming cost V 8 bases and J 0 bases, with 14 bases left between them. CDR3 nucleotides: TGTGCCAGCCGATCACAACAGGGTAGCAATCAGCCCCAGCATTTT. Translation: CASRSQQGSNQPQHF.

This chain links TRBV4-3 with TRBJ2-7, with TRBD1 matching 7 bases. Losses at the gene ends were 0 bases for V and 1 base for J; bases not matched to a gene: 6. Germline CDR1 LGHNA, CDR2 YSLEER. The CDR3 length is 16 residues. As DNA, the CDR3 is TGCGCCAGCAGCCAAGATACAGGGGCCGCTTCCTACGAGCAGTACTTC. It translates to CASSQDTGAASYEQYF.

This clone has a handful of counts. V gene TRBV5-6 combines with J gene TRBJ2-1; D call uncertain. CDR1 is SGHDT and CDR2 is YYEEEE in the germline V gene. V was trimmed by 4 bases and J by 0 bases, leaving 11 bases between them. The CDR3 extends over 15 amino acids. The CDR3 DNA reads as TGTGCCAGCAGCATAACCATCAGCTCCTACAATGAGCAGTTCTTC. This encodes CASSITISSYNEQFF. The full variable domain, in which reference TRBV5-6 and TRBJ2-1 provide the parts outside the CDR3, is DAGVTQSPTHLIKTRGQQVTLRCSPKSGHDTVSWYQQALGQGPQFIFQYYEEEERQRGNFPDRFSGHQFPNYSSELNVNALLLGDSALYLCASSITISSYNEQFFGPGTRLTVL.

The V call is TRBV27, the J call TRBJ2-7; TRBD1 matches 7 bases. Looked up from germline, CDR1 is MNHEY and CDR2 is SMNVEV (reference sequence). V was clipped by 4 bases and J by 2 bases; unmatched bases: 5. The length of the CDR3 is 14 residues. The CDR3 sequence: CASSSYRGTYEQYF. CDR3 DNA: TGTGCCAGCAGTTCCTACAGGGGAACCTACGAGCAGTACTTC.

The V call is TRBV27, the J call TRBJ2-7; 10 bases fit TRBD2. Trimming took 2 bases from V and 5 from J; bases not matched to a gene: 6. Germline-derived CDR1 and CDR2 are MNHEY and SMNVEV (reference sequence). The CDR3 is 15 residues long. As DNA, the CDR3 is TGTGCCAGCAGTTTAATCCCAGCGGGGGGGAACGAGCAGTACTTC. The encoded protein is CASSLIPAGGNEQYF.

This clone was recorded only once. V gene TRBV5-4 combines with J gene TRBJ2-2, with TRBD2 identical over 9 bases. Germline lookup yields CDR1 SGHNT and CDR2 YYREEE (reference sequence). V shed 5 bases and J 4 bases; nucleotides not matched to a gene: 6. This CDR3 spans 15 amino acids. CDR3 bases: TGTGCCAGCAGACAGCGGGGGGTAGGCACCGGGGAGCTGTTTTTT. Its translation is CASRQRGVGTGELFF.

The rearrangement links TRBV5-8 to TRBJ1-5; no clear D. Germline loops: CDR1 SGHTS, CDR2 YDEGEE. The V end lost 1 base, the J end lost 7 bases, and 9 bases lay between the germline ends. This CDR3 comprises 13 residues. CDR3 amino acids: CASSLTVKQPQHF. The CDR3 DNA reads as TGTGCCAGCAGCTTGACGGTGAAGCAGCCCCAGCATTTT.

The gene calls are TRBV5-6 and TRBJ1-5; the D gene is possibly TRBD1 (5 bases). This CDR3 is built from 15 residues. V gave up 1 base and J gave up 3 bases, with 11 bases separating them. Germline CDR1 SGHDT, CDR2 YYEEEE. Written as DNA, the CDR3 is TGTGCCAGCAGCTTGTGGGGCAGGTTCAATCAGCCCCAGCATTTT. It translates to CASSLWGRFNQPQHF. Filled out from reference TRBV5-6 and TRBJ1-5, the complete variable domain reads DAGVTQSPTHLIKTRGQQVTLRCSPKSGHDTVSWYQQALGQGPQFIFQYYEEEERQRGNFPDRFSGHQFPNYSSELNVNALLLGDSALYLCASSLWGRFNQPQHFGDGTRLSIL.

The chain employs TRBV6-5 and TRBJ2-3, with TRBD1 as a possible D gene (5 bases). Germline loops: CDR1 MNHEY, CDR2 SVGAGI. CDR3 size: 15 residues. Trimming took off 5 bases at V and 2 bases at J, with 14 bases between the two ends. CDR3 sequence reads: CASSRIGAYTDTQYF. The CDR3 DNA is TGTGCCAGCAGTCGCATAGGGGCCTACACAGATACGCAGTATTTT.

The rearrangement joins TRBV5-4 to TRBJ1-2, with D possibly TRBD1 on 5 matching bases. Germline-derived CDR1 and CDR2 are SGHNT and YYREEE (reference sequence). Trimming removed 0 bases from V and 7 bases from J, with 13 bases in between. The CDR3 covers 14 residues. In DNA form, the CDR3 reads TGTGCCAGCAGCTTGGCGGGGCCCGGGGGTGGCTACACCTTC. Encoded protein: CASSLAGPGGGYTF. The whole variable domain, remainder taken from reference TRBV5-4 and TRBJ1-2, is ETGVTQSPTHLIKTRGQQVTLRCSSQSGHNTVSWYQQALGQGPQFIFQYYREEENGRGNFPPRFSGLQFPNYSSELNVNALELDDSALYLCASSLAGPGGGYTFGSGTRLTVV.

This CDR3 reads CASSSGVGELFF. The CDR3 bases are TGTGCCAGCAGCTCCGGGGTCGGGGAGCTGTTTTTT. The chain links TRBV7-2 to TRBJ2-2, with D perhaps TRBD2 (5 bases). Germline CDR1 reads SGHTA; CDR2 reads FQGNSA. There are 12 residues in the CDR3. V was pared by 4 bases and J by 7 bases, with 7 bases between.

V usage is TRBV27 and J usage is TRBJ1-2; a possible D gene is TRBD1 (6 bases). V was trimmed by 4 bases and J by 4 bases, leaving 16 bases between them. Germline values: CDR1 MNHEY, CDR2 SMNVEV (reference sequence). This CDR3 contains 15 residues. DNA of the CDR3: TGTGCCAGCAGTTCTCTTACAGGGCCCATCTATGGCTACACCTTC. It yields the protein CASSSLTGPIYGYTF.

The gene calls are TRBV27 and TRBJ1-1; the D is unclear. Germline lookup yields CDR1 MNHEY and CDR2 SMNVEV (reference sequence). This CDR3 has 13 amino acids. Trimming removed 6 bases at V and 11 bases at J, with 19 bases between. Written as DNA, the CDR3 is TGTGCCAGCAGCCCTCCCGCCGGGGTTGGGGCTTTCTTT. Translation: CASSPPAGVGAFF.

This clone has a handful of counts. The V call is TRBV2, the J call TRBJ2-3, with D tentatively TRBD1 (6 bases). CDR1 and CDR2 (germline): SNHLY, FYNNEI. V dropped 7 bases and J dropped 2 bases, with 13 bases sitting between them. The CDR3 is 14 residues long. The CDR3 DNA reads TGTGCCAGCACCCAGGACAGAAACACAGATACGCAGTATTTT. This gives the protein CASTQDRNTDTQYF.

The chain combines TRBV7-2 with TRBJ2-5, with TRBD2 matching 9 bases. Germline CDR1 is SGHTA and CDR2 is FQGNSA. The CDR3 extends over 18 amino acids. The trim removed 2 bases at V and 7 bases at J, leaving 17 bases unmatched. CDR3 sequence (DNA): TGTGCCAGCAGCTTAACCCCGTCAGGGTGGAGCGGGGGGTGGACCCAGTACTTC. Its translation is CASSLTPSGWSGGWTQYF.

The rearrangement uses TRBV15 and TRBJ1-4, with TRBD1 identical over 8 bases. CDR3 length: 14 residues. Germline lookup yields CDR1 LNHNV and CDR2 YYDKDF (reference sequence). V gave up 7 bases and J gave up 7 bases; unmatched junction bases: 8. The CDR3 nucleotides read TGTGCCACCACCCGAGACAGGGGTGCTGAAAAACTGTTTTTT. Its translation is CATTRDRGAEKLFF.

The chain links TRBV7-3 to TRBJ1-1; a possible D gene is TRBD1 (6 bases). This CDR3 has 15 amino acids. Trimming pared 6 bases from V and 0 bases from J, leaving 14 bases between. Germline V gene sequence: CDR1 SGHTA, CDR2 FQGTGA. For the CDR3, the DNA is TGTGCCAGCAGAAGACACGGACAGATGAACACTGAAGCTTTCTTT. Encoded protein: CASRRHGQMNTEAFF.

A few counts support this clone. CDR3: CASSSIPGTGMNTEAFF. CDR3 nucleotide sequence: TGTGCCAGCTCATCCATCCCGGGGACAGGGATGAACACTGAAGCTTTCTTT. This chain uses TRBV18 with TRBJ1-1, with 9 bases identical to TRBD1. The V gene end was trimmed by 5 bases and the J gene end by 0 bases; junction bases not matched to a gene: 10. This CDR3 spans 17 amino acids. Looked up from germline, CDR1 is KGHSH and CDR2 is LQKENI.

On this clone itself: At one boundary the junction diverges from the germline segment, which might be a read error. The chain joins TRBV6-1 to TRBJ2-1; 7 bases align to TRBD1. In germline, CDR1 is MNHNS, CDR2 SASEGT. The CDR3 loop spans 16 amino acids. CDR3 amino acids: CASSGLRGTSFNEQFF. The CDR3 nucleotides are TGTGCCAGCAGTGGCCTCAGGGGGACCTCCTTCAATGAGCAGTTCTTC.

The sample holds a few counts of this clone. The rearrangement joins TRBV27 to TRBJ2-6; 9 bases fit TRBD1. V shed 6 bases, J shed 4 bases, and the junction held 4 bases outside the gene matches. The CDR3 is 15 residues long. CDR1 MNHEY and CDR2 SMNVEV come from the germline V gene (reference sequence). Written as DNA, the CDR3 is TGTGCCAGCAGGGACAGGGGCAAAGGGGCCAACGTCCTGACTTTC. Its protein product is CASRDRGKGANVLTF.

Only a few counts were recorded for this clone. The rearrangement links TRBV30 to TRBJ2-1; D may be TRBD2 (6 bases). The germline V and J ends were trimmed by 3 bases and 0 bases, with 15 bases remaining between them. Germline CDR1 and CDR2: GTSNPN and SVGIG (reference sequence). The CDR3 loop spans 16 amino acids. The CDR3 sequence is CAWSSAGWSSYNEQFF. DNA for the CDR3: TGTGCCTGGAGCTCCGCGGGGTGGAGCTCCTACAATGAGCAGTTCTTC.

This clone has just one count. The rearrangement links TRBV4-3 to TRBJ2-5; 9 positions match TRBD1. The CDR3 covers 17 residues. The germline CDR1 and CDR2 sequences are LGHNA and YSLEER. With V trimmed by 0 bases and J by 5 bases, 10 bases remained unmatched. The CDR3 loop is CASSQDSFTGGMETQYF. The CDR3 coding sequence is TGCGCCAGCAGCCAAGATAGTTTTACAGGGGGCATGGAGACCCAGTACTTC.

The genes are TRBV5-6 and TRBJ2-1, with D possibly matching TRBD1 (5 bases). V lost 0 bases to trimming and J lost 7 bases, with 17 bases between them. Germline loops: CDR1 SGHDT, CDR2 YYEEEE. This CDR3 is built from 16 residues. This CDR3 reads CASSLAVSGFSNEQFF. The CDR3 DNA sequence: TGTGCCAGCAGCTTGGCGGTATCAGGGTTTTCGAATGAGCAGTTCTTC.

The chain links TRBV29-1 to TRBJ2-7, with a weak D call TRBD2 (6 bases). Germline V gene data show CDR1 as SQVTM and CDR2 as ANQGSEA. V was shortened by 4 bases and J by 3 bases, with 13 bases between the two germline ends. CDR3 length: 13 residues. CDR3 region: CSVVGGTIYEQYF. The DNA of the CDR3 is TGCAGCGTTGTAGGAGGGACGATCTACGAGCAGTACTTC.